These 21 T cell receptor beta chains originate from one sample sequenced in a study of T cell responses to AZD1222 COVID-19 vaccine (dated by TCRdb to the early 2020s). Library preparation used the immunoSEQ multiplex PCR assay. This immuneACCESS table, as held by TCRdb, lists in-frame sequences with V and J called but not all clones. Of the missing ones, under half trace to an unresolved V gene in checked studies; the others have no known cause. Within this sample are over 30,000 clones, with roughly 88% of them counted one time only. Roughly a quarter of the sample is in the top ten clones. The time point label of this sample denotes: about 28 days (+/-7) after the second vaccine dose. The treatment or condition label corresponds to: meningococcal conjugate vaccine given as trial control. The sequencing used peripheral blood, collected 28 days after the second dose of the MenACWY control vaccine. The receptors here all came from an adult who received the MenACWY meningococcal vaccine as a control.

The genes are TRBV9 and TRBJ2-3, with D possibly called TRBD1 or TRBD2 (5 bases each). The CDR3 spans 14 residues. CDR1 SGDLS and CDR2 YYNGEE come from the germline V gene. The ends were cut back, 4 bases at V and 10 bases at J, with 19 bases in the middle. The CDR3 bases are TGTGCCAGCAGCCCATCCTCCGGGACCGAGCCGCAGTATTTT. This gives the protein CASSPSSGTEPQYF.

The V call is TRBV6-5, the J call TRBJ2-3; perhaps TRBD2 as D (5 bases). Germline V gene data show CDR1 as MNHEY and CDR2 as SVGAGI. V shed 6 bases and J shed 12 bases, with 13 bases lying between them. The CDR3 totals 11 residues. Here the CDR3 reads CASSAAESQYF. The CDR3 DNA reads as TGTGCCAGCAGCGCAGCGGAGAGCCAGTATTTT.

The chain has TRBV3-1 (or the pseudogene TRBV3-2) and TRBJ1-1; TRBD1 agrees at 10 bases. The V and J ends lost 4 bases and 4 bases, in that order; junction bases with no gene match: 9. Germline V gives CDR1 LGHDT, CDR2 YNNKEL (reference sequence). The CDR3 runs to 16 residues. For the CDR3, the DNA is TGTGCCAGCAGCCGACCGGGACAGGGGTGGACCACTGAAGCTTTCTTT. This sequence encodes CASSRPGQGWTTEAFF.

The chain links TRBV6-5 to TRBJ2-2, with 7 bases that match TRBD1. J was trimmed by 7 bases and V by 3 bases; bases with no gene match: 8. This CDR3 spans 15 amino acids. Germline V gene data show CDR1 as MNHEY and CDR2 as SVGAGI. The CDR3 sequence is CASSYKQGFIGELFF. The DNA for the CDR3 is TGTGCCAGCAGTTATAAACAGGGGTTTATCGGGGAGCTGTTTTTT.

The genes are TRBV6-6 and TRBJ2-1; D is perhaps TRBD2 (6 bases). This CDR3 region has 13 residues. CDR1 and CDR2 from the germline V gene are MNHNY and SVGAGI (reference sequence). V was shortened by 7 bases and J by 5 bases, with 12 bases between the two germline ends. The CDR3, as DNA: TGTGCCAGCAACCGGGGAGGTCACAATGAGCAGTTCTTC. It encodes CASNRGGHNEQFF.

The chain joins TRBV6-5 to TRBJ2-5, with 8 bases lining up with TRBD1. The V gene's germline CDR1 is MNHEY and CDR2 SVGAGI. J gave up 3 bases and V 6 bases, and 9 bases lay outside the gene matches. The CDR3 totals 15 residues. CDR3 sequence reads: CASSILGTGKETQYF. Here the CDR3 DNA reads TGTGCCAGCAGCATATTAGGGACAGGAAAAGAGACCCAGTACTTC.

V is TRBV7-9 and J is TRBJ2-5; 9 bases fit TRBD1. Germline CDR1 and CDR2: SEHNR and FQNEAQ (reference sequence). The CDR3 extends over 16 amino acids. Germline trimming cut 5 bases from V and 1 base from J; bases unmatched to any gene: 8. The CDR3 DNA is TGTGCCAGCAGCATACGGACAGGGGTATCCCAAGAGACCCAGTACTTC. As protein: CASSIRTGVSQETQYF.

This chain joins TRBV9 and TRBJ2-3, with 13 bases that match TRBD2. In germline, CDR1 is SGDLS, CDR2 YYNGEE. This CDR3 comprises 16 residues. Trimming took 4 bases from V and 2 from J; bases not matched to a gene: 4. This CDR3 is CASSTGLAGVTDTQYF. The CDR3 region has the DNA TGTGCCAGCAGCACTGGACTAGCGGGGGTCACAGATACGCAGTATTTT. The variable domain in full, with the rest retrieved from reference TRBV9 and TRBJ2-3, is DSGVTQTPKHLITATGQRVTLRCSPRSGDLSVYWYQQSLDQGLQFLIQYYNGEERAKGNILERFSAQQFPDLHSELNLSSLELGDSALYFCASSTGLAGVTDTQYFGPGTRLTVL.

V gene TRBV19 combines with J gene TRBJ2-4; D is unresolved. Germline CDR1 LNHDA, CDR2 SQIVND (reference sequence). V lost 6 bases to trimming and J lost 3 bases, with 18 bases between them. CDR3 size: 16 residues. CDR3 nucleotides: TGTGCCAGTAGCGAAGCCGACGAGTTTATCAAAAACATTCAGTACTTC. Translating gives CASSEADEFIKNIQYF.

The CDR3 here is CASSGRASGTYEQYF. The CDR3 coding sequence is TGTGCCAGCAGTGGTAGAGCTAGCGGAACCTACGAGCAGTACTTC. The chain carries TRBV2 and TRBJ2-7; 7 bases are a match to TRBD2. J lost 2 bases, V lost 4 bases, and 8 bases had no gene match. Germline V lookup: CDR1 SNHLY, CDR2 FYNNEI. The length of the CDR3 is 15 residues. The variable domain in full, with the rest retrieved from reference TRBV2 and TRBJ2-7, is EPEVTQTPSHQVTQMGQEVILRCVPISNHLYFYWYRQILGQKVEFLVSFYNNEISEKSEIFDDQFSVERPDGSNFTLKIRSTKLEDSAMYFCASSGRASGTYEQYFGPGTRLTVT.

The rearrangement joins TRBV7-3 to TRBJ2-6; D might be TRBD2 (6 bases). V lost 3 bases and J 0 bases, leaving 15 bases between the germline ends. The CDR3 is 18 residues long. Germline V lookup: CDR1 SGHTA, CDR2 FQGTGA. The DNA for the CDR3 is TGTGCCAGCAGCTTCAGAGGGGCGGGGTACTCTGGGGCCAACGTCCTGACTTTC. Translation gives CASSFRGAGYSGANVLTF.

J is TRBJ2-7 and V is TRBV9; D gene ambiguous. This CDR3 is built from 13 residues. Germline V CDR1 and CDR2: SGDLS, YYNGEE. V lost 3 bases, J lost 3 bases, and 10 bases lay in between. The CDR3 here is CASSDGWNYEQYF. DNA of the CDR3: TGTGCCAGCAGCGACGGGTGGAACTACGAGCAGTACTTC.

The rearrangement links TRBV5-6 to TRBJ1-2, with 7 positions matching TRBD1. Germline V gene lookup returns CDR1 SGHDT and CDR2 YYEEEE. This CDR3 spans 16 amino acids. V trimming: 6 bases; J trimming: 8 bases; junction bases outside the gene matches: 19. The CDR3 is CASNFPGRQGIGGYTF. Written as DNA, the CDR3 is TGTGCCAGCAATTTCCCCGGAAGACAGGGAATAGGCGGCTACACCTTC.

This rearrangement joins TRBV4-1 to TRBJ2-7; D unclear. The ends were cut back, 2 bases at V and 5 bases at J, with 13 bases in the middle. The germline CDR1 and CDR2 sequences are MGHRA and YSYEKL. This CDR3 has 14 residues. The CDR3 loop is CASSQLLVSDEQYF. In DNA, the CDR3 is TGCGCCAGCAGCCAACTCCTAGTTTCCGACGAGCAGTACTTC.

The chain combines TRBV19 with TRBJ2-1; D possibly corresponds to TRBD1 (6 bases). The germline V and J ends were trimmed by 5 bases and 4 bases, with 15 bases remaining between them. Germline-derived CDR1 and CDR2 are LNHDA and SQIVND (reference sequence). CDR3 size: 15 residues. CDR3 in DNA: TGTGCCAGTAGTCCCCTACCCGGACAGTACAATGAGCAGTTCTTC. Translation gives CASSPLPGQYNEQFF. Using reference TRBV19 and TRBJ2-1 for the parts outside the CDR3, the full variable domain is DGGITQSPKYLFRKEGQNVTLSCEQNLNHDAMYWYRQDPGQGLRLIYYSQIVNDFQKGDIAEGYSVSREKKESFPLTVTSAQKNPTAFYLCASSPLPGQYNEQFFGPGTRLTVL.

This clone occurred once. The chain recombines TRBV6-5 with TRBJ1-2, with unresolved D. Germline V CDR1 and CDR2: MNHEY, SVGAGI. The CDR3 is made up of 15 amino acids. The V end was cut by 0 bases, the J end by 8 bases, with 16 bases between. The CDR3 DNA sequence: TGTGCCAGCAGTTACTCGCCAGTGTCGAAAGGAGGCTACACCTTC. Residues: CASSYSPVSKGGYTF.

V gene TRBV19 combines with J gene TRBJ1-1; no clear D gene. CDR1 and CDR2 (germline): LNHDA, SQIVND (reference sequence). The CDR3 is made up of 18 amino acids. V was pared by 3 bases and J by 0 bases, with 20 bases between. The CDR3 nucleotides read TGTGCCAGTAGTATCAGGAGGGAGTCGCTTTTAATGAACACTGAAGCTTTCTTT. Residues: CASSIRRESLLMNTEAFF.

The CDR3 DNA is TGTGCCATCAGTGCCCCCCCGGGGAGGGGCTACACCTTC. Its protein product is CAISAPPGRGYTF. This chain links TRBV10-3 with TRBJ1-2; D unresolved. The CDR3 sequence is 13 residues long. Trimming took off 4 bases at V and 8 bases at J, with 14 bases between the two ends. Germline loops: CDR1 ENHRY, CDR2 SYGVKD.

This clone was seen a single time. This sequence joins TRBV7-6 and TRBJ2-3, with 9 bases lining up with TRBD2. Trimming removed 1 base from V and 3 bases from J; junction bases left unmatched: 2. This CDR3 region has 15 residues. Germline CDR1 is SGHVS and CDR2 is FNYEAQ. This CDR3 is CASSLETSGTDTQYF. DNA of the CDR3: TGTGCCAGCAGCTTAGAAACTAGCGGGACAGATACGCAGTATTTT.

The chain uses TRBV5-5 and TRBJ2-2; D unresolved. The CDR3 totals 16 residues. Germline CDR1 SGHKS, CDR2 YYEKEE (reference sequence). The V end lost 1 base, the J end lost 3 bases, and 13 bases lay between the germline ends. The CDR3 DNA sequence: TGTGCCAGCAGCTTGACTTACGGCCGGGACACCGGGGAGCTGTTTTTT. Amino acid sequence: CASSLTYGRDTGELFF.

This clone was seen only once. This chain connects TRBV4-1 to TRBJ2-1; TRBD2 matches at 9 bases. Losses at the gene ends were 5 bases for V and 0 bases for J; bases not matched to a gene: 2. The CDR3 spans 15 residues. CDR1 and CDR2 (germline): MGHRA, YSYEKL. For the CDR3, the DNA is TGCGCCAGCAGCTATAGCGGGAGCTCCTACAATGAGCAGTTCTTC. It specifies CASSYSGSSYNEQFF.